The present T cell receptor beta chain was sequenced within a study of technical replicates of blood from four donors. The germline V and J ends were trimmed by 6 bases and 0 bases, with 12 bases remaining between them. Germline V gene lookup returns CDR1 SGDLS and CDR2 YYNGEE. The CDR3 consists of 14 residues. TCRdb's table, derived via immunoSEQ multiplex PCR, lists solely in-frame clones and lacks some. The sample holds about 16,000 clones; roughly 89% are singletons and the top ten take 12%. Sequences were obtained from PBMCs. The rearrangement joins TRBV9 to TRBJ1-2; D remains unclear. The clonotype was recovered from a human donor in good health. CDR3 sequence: CASTPGSPNYGYTF. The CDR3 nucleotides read TGTGCCAGCACCCCAGGCTCTCCTAACTATGGCTACACCTTC.